Listed here are 21 T cell receptor beta chains from one sample, sequenced in a study of T cells after yellow fever vaccination. In TCRdb, the 5' RACE reads were re-called with MiXCR into one record per CDR3 protein. The table has some 390,000 distinct CDR3 sequences, around 19% seen once. The sample here was PBMCs, taken before the yellow fever booster vaccination. These receptors came from a man aged 18 to 35 who received the YFV17D yellow fever vaccine.

The rearrangement joins TRBV7-2 to TRBJ1-1, with 7 bases aligning to TRBD1. Germline V lookup: CDR1 SGHTA, CDR2 FQGNSA. This CDR3 has 15 residues. V shed 4 bases, J shed 11 bases, and the junction held 16 bases outside the gene matches. Written as DNA, the CDR3 is TGTGCCAGCAGCTGGGCCCTGACAGGGAAAGTTTCGGCTTTCTTT. The encoded protein is CASSWALTGKVSAFF. The full variable domain, completed using reference TRBV7-2 and TRBJ1-1, is GAGVSQSPSNKVTEKGKDVELRCDPISGHTALYWYRQSLGQGLEFLIYFQGNSAPDKSGLPSDRFSAERTGGSVSTLTIQRTQQEDSAVYLCASSWALTGKVSAFFGQGTRLTVV.

This clonotype was observed a few times. The chain uses TRBV5-1 and TRBJ1-4; D ambiguous. Germline CDR1 reads SGHRS; CDR2 reads YFSETQ. Trimming shortened V by 6 bases and J by 0 bases, and 9 bases separated the two germline ends. This CDR3 is 14 amino acids long. CDR3 in DNA: TGCGCCAGCAAACCTGATGCAACTAATGAAAAACTGTTTTTT. It yields the protein CASKPDATNEKLFF.

This clonotype occurred many times. The rearrangement links TRBV5-1 to TRBJ1-2, with a weak D call TRBD1 (6 bases). The CDR3 has 12 amino acids. With 0 bases removed from V and 10 bases from J, the gap between germline ends came to 10 bases. Germline CDR1 is SGHRS and CDR2 is YFSETQ. CDR3 sequence (DNA): TGCGCCAGCAGCTTGGGGGGGCGAGACTACACCTTC. Protein product: CASSLGGRDYTF.

In its sample, this clonotype was seen a few times. The V call is TRBV6-1, the J call TRBJ2-3; TRBD2 matches 10 bases. From germline, CDR1 is MNHNS and CDR2 SASEGT. J was trimmed by 0 bases and V by 2 bases; bases with no gene match: 2. The length of the CDR3 is 16 residues. The CDR3 here is CASSEQAGGSTDTQYF. CDR3 nucleotide sequence: TGTGCCAGCAGTGAACAAGCGGGGGGGAGCACAGATACGCAGTATTTT.

This clonotype occurred many times. This rearrangement joins TRBV5-1 to TRBJ2-7; possible D gene TRBD1, 6 bases. Germline V gives CDR1 SGHRS, CDR2 YFSETQ. V dropped 4 bases and J dropped 4 bases, with 15 bases sitting between them. This CDR3 spans 14 amino acids. CDR3 sequence: CASSKGQEAYEQYF. The CDR3 nucleotides read TGCGCCAGCAGCAAGGGACAAGAGGCGTACGAGCAGTACTTC.

The chain couples TRBV18 to TRBJ1-1; the match to TRBD1 covers 7 bases. Trimming removed 2 bases from V and 5 bases from J; junction bases left unmatched: 8. Germline-derived CDR1 and CDR2 are KGHSH and LQKENI. This CDR3 is 15 amino acids long. The CDR3 reads CASSPYSRGRTEAFF. CDR3 DNA sequence: TGTGCCAGCTCACCATATTCGAGGGGGCGGACTGAAGCTTTCTTT.

The rearrangement joins TRBV28 to TRBJ1-5; D not certain. Trimming took off 3 bases at V and 4 bases at J, with 7 bases between the two ends. The CDR3 has 13 residues. Per the germline V gene, CDR1 is MDHEN and CDR2 is SYDVKM. CDR3 DNA: TGTGCCAGCAGTTTCGGATTTAATCAGCCCCAGCATTTT. Its protein is CASSFGFNQPQHF.

This chain links TRBV7-2 with TRBJ2-1, with 14 bases matching TRBD2. V was pared by 5 bases and J by 8 bases, with 11 bases of the junction left unmatched. CDR1 and CDR2 (germline): SGHTA, FQGNSA. CDR3 length: 17 amino acids. The CDR3 bases are TGTGCCAGCAGCCCCGTCCTGACTAGCGGGGGGGCCCATGAGCAGTTCTTC. This codes for CASSPVLTSGGAHEQFF. Supplemented by reference TRBV7-2 and TRBJ2-1, the full variable domain reads GAGVSQSPSNKVTEKGKDVELRCDPISGHTALYWYRQSLGQGLEFLIYFQGNSAPDKSGLPSDRFSAERTGGSVSTLTIQRTQQEDSAVYLCASSPVLTSGGAHEQFFGPGTRLTVL.

This clonotype has a count of ten or more. The gene calls are TRBV7-2 and TRBJ2-7, with 9 positions matching TRBD2. The germline V gene encodes CDR1 SGHTA and CDR2 FQGNSA. V trimming: 5 bases; J trimming: 0 bases; junction bases outside the gene matches: 2. CDR3 size: 14 residues. For the CDR3, the DNA is TGTGCCAGCAGCCAACTAGCGGGCTCCTACGAGCAGTACTTC. It specifies CASSQLAGSYEQYF.

In this sample, this clonotype turned up many times. The chain uses TRBV20-1 and TRBJ2-3; D gene uncertain. This CDR3 comprises 13 residues. Trimming took off 4 bases at V and 7 bases at J, with 15 bases between the two ends. CDR1 and CDR2 from the germline V gene are DFQATT and SNEGSKA (reference sequence). The CDR3 protein is CSATRAEHNTQYF. The DNA for the CDR3 is TGCAGTGCTACTCGGGCAGAGCATAATACGCAGTATTTT.

This clonotype was seen ten or more times. The genes are TRBV5-1 and TRBJ1-5; D is unclear. From germline, CDR1 is SGHRS and CDR2 YFSETQ. V dropped 4 bases and J dropped 3 bases, with 17 bases sitting between them. This CDR3 contains 16 residues. This chain's CDR3 is CASSPRGGSYNQPQHF. Here the CDR3 DNA reads TGCGCCAGCAGCCCCCGAGGCGGTAGTTACAATCAGCCCCAGCATTTT.

CDR3 region: CASSSYGGTDTQYF. The CDR3 coding sequence is TGTGCCAGCAGCTCATACGGGGGCACAGATACGCAGTATTTT. The chain employs TRBV7-9 and TRBJ2-3; D might be TRBD2 (5 bases). V was cut by 4 bases and J by 1 base, with 9 bases left in between. There are 14 residues in the CDR3. The V gene's germline CDR1 is SEHNR and CDR2 FQNEAQ (reference sequence).

The J gene is TRBJ1-2, the V gene TRBV5-1, with 10 bases aligning to TRBD1. V lost 3 bases and J lost 4; bases outside the gene matches: 3. This CDR3 spans 14 amino acids. CDR1 and CDR2 from the germline V gene are SGHRS and YFSETQ. The CDR3 reads CASSSGQGRYGYTF. The CDR3 coding sequence is TGCGCCAGCAGCTCGGGACAGGGGCGCTATGGCTACACCTTC.

In this sample, this clonotype turned up a few times. The CDR3 DNA follows: TGTGCCAGCTCACCCTCGCTGGGGCAGGGAGACGAGCAGTACTTC. Protein product: CASSPSLGQGDEQYF. The chain recombines TRBV18 with TRBJ2-7; D is possibly TRBD1 or TRBD2 (5 bases each). V gave up 3 bases and J gave up 5 bases, with 17 bases separating them. This CDR3 contains 15 residues. The germline CDR1 and CDR2 sequences are KGHSH and LQKENI.

In this sample, this clonotype turned up a few times. The chain combines TRBV2 with TRBJ1-2; 8 bases align to TRBD1. Germline-derived CDR1 and CDR2 are SNHLY and FYNNEI. The CDR3 spans 13 residues. J gave up 6 bases and V 6 bases, and 6 bases lay outside the gene matches. As DNA, the CDR3 is TGTGCCAGCAGACTCAGGGGGCGGAATGGCTACACCTTC. Protein product: CASRLRGRNGYTF.

This clonotype was seen only a few times. The gene calls are TRBV12-3 or TRBV12-4 and TRBJ2-2, with 10 bases that match TRBD1. Unmatched junction bases numbered 4, after V lost 7 bases and J lost 5 bases. This CDR3 spans 14 amino acids. The CDR3 nucleotides read TGTGCCAGCAACGACAGGGGGCGGACCGGGGAGCTGTTTTTT. It encodes CASNDRGRTGELFF.

This clonotype appeared a single time. CDR3 protein: CASSYRGYTF. The CDR3 coding sequence is TGTGCCAGCAGTTATCGTGGCTACACCTTC. V gene TRBV12-3 or TRBV12-4 combines with J gene TRBJ1-2; D not resolved. V was clipped by 4 bases and J by 7 bases, with 4 bases between them. This CDR3 region has 10 residues.

The chain joins TRBV4-3 to TRBJ1-5, with unresolved D. Germline V gene lookup returns CDR1 LGHNA and CDR2 YSLEER. Trimming took 5 bases from V and 9 from J, leaving 26 bases between them. The CDR3 extends over 17 amino acids. The CDR3 DNA reads TGCGCCAGCAGCGGGGAGGCTTTAAGTAACGGCCGCCGGCCCCAGCATTTT. Encoded protein: CASSGEALSNGRRPQHF.

The chain recombines TRBV2 with TRBJ2-2; D not resolved. This CDR3 region has 15 residues. CDR1 is SNHLY and CDR2 is FYNNEI in the germline V gene. The V end was cut by 4 bases, the J end by 3 bases, with 12 bases between. The CDR3 sequence is CASSGLVGYTGELFF. CDR3 sequence (DNA): TGTGCCAGCAGTGGCCTAGTAGGCTACACCGGGGAGCTGTTTTTT.

This clonotype was seen a handful of times. The chain couples TRBV20-1 to TRBJ2-7, with 7 bases that match TRBD1. CDR1 and CDR2 (germline): DFQATT, SNEGSKA (reference sequence). V gave up 5 bases and J gave up 3 bases; unmatched junction bases: 10. The CDR3 is made up of 14 amino acids. CDR3 in DNA: TGCAGTGCTCGAAGGGACAGCTCAAACTACGAGCAGTACTTC. Its protein product is CSARRDSSNYEQYF.

The DNA for the CDR3 is TGTGCCAGCAGCCAAGAGGCAGCCTCTGGAAACACCATATATTTT. This encodes CASSQEAASGNTIYF. The genes are TRBV25-1 and TRBJ1-3, with unresolved D. This CDR3 is built from 15 residues. Between the trimmed V and J ends, which lost 6 bases and 0 bases, there was a span of 12 bases. The germline gives CDR1 MGHDK, CDR2 SYGVNS.